This entry lists 9 T cell receptor beta chains sequenced from one sample in a study of T-cell memory formation after mild COVID-19. TCRdb processed the 5' RACE reads anew with MiXCR; each CDR3 protein has one entry. The table lists about 150,000 distinct CDR3 sequences, over 10% of them singletons. The source material was PBMCs or a T cell subset sorted from them (not recorded which). The origin of the receptors is a man between 18 and 29 years old who had mild COVID-19 (a few samples of this study predate the infection). Cell type and time point are not known.

This clonotype was counted between two and nine times. The CDR3 loop is CASSQGTGDTEAFF. CDR3 in DNA: TGCGCCAGCAGCCAAGGAACAGGCGACACTGAAGCTTTCTTT. This sequence joins TRBV4-3 and TRBJ1-1; tentatively, D is TRBD1 (5 bases). Trimming took off 1 base at V and 3 bases at J, with 9 bases between the two ends. CDR1 is LGHNA and CDR2 is YSLEER in the germline V gene. The CDR3 extends over 14 amino acids.

The chain has TRBV5-8 and TRBJ1-5; D perhaps matches TRBD1 (6 bases). There are 15 residues in the CDR3. The V gene lost 0 bases and the J gene lost 5 bases, with 12 bases spanning the gap. Looked up from germline, CDR1 is SGHTS and CDR2 is YDEGEE. In DNA, the CDR3 is TGTGCCAGCAGCTTGGGTCGGCAGGGGTATCAGCCCCAGCATTTT. Translating gives CASSLGRQGYQPQHF.

The chain recombines TRBV20-1 with TRBJ2-1, with 12 positions matching TRBD1. The CDR3 has 14 amino acids. Germline V gene sequence: CDR1 DFQATT, CDR2 SNEGSKA (reference sequence). V lost 3 bases to trimming and J lost 7 bases; unmatched junction nucleotides: 4. The CDR3 sequence is CSASWDRGQNEQFF. CDR3 DNA sequence: TGCAGTGCTAGTTGGGACAGGGGGCAGAATGAGCAGTTCTTC.

This clonotype was counted at least ten times. This chain links TRBV5-5 with TRBJ2-7; possible D gene TRBD1, 5 bases. The CDR3 loop spans 14 amino acids. Germline loops: CDR1 SGHKS, CDR2 YYEKEE (reference sequence). The V gene lost 3 bases and the J gene lost 1 base, with 11 bases spanning the gap. The CDR3 region has the DNA TGTGCCAGCAGCTCCCAGACAGTTTCCTACGAGCAGTACTTC. It is translated as CASSSQTVSYEQYF.

The J gene is TRBJ2-5, the V gene TRBV24-1; D may match TRBD1 or TRBD2 (5 bases each). The CDR3 is 13 amino acids. Per the germline V gene, CDR1 is KGHDR and CDR2 is SFDVKD. The ends were cut back, 10 bases at V and 2 bases at J, with 13 bases in the middle. The CDR3 loop is CATGRGDQETQYF. In nucleotides, the CDR3 is TGTGCCACTGGGAGAGGGGATCAAGAGACCCAGTACTTC.

This clonotype has a handful of counts. The chain combines TRBV6-2 or TRBV6-3 with TRBJ2-7; the D is unclear. The CDR3 consists of 14 residues. Germline V gene data show CDR1 as MNHEY and CDR2 as SVGEGT. Deletions cut 2 bases from V and 2 bases from J, with 10 bases between. The CDR3 sequence is CASSYGPITYEQYF. The CDR3 bases are TGTGCCAGCAGTTACGGACCGATCACCTACGAGCAGTACTTC.

Only a few counts were recorded for this clonotype. V and J are TRBV15 and TRBJ1-5, with 7 nucleotides matching TRBD1. The ends lost 4 bases at V and 4 bases at J; junction bases unmatched: 7. CDR1 is LNHNV and CDR2 is YYDKDF in the germline V gene (reference sequence). The CDR3 has 15 amino acids. This CDR3 is CATSTRTGVNQPQHF. The CDR3 nucleotides read TGTGCCACCAGCACGCGGACAGGTGTTAATCAGCCCCAGCATTTT. Looking up the rest from reference TRBV15 and TRBJ1-5 gives the full variable domain: DAMVIQNPRYQVTQFGKPVTLSCSQTLNHNVMYWYQQKSSQAPKLLFHYYDKDFNNEADTPDNFQSRRPNTSFCFLDIRSPGLGDTAMYLCATSTRTGVNQPQHFGDGTRLSIL.

The rearrangement uses TRBV12-3 or TRBV12-4 and TRBJ1-1; 7 nucleotides agree with TRBD1. This CDR3 contains 13 residues. V dropped 5 bases and J dropped 4; count of bases not matched to a gene: 4. The chain's CDR3 is CASSPGTATEAFF. CDR3 nucleotides: TGTGCCAGCAGTCCCGGGACAGCCACTGAAGCTTTCTTT.

This clonotype has only a few counts. The rearrangement uses TRBV6-5 and TRBJ2-7; D ambiguous. Germline V gene sequence: CDR1 MNHEY, CDR2 SVGAGI. V was trimmed by 4 bases and J by 4 bases, leaving 23 bases between them. The CDR3 extends over 17 amino acids. In DNA form, the CDR3 reads TGTGCCAGCAGTTTTGTTAAGGCCGGTAAGAATTCTTACGAGCAGTACGTC. It translates to CASSFVKAGKNSYEQYV.